One and the same sample provided the 7 T cell receptor beta chains below, sequenced in a study of blood T cell repertoires in COVID-19 (dated by TCRdb to about 2020). The receptor library was made with the immunoSEQ multiplex PCR assay. TCRdb mirrors the immuneACCESS table, restricted to in-frame sequences. Some clones are absent from its copies; in checked studies, under half trace to an unresolved V gene, and the reason for the others is unknown. Within this sample are 130,000 or so clones, with about 80% of them counted one time only. Together, the top ten hold under 20% of the sample. The sample taken for sequencing was peripheral blood. Receptors were obtained from a man aged 60 to 75 with active or convalescent COVID-19.

The chain links TRBV7-2 to TRBJ2-1, with TRBD2 as a possible D gene (6 bases). The length of the CDR3 is 16 residues. V lost 2 bases, J lost 2 bases, and 13 bases lay in between. The germline V gene has CDR1 SGHTA and CDR2 FQGNSA. DNA of the CDR3: TGTGCCAGCAGCTTACTTCCCCGGGGGACCTACAATGAGCAGTTCTTC. It is translated as CASSLLPRGTYNEQFF.

The V call is TRBV2, the J call TRBJ1-2; 7 bases align to TRBD1. The CDR3 loop spans 12 amino acids. Germline loops: CDR1 SNHLY, CDR2 FYNNEI. Unmatched junction bases numbered 2, after V lost 6 bases and J lost 4 bases. Here the CDR3 DNA reads TGTGCCAGCAGCGGACAGGCCTATGGCTACACCTTC. This encodes CASSGQAYGYTF.

The chain employs TRBV7-3 and TRBJ2-7, with 7 bases aligning to TRBD1. This CDR3 has 14 residues. Germline CDR1 reads SGHTA; CDR2 reads FQGTGA. J was trimmed by 6 bases and V by 5 bases; bases with no gene match: 10. CDR3 coding DNA: TGTGCCAGCAGCCCATCCGGGACAGACCCCGAGCAGTACTTC. As protein: CASSPSGTDPEQYF.

This clone appeared a single time. This chain uses TRBV3-1 (or the pseudogene TRBV3-2) with TRBJ2-4; 7 bases agree with TRBD2. The J segment lost 7 bases and the V segment lost 8 bases, leaving 11 bases of the junction unmatched. Looked up from germline, CDR1 is LGHDT and CDR2 is YNNKEL (reference sequence). The CDR3 runs to 14 residues. CDR3 in amino acids: CASSSSGLGNIQYF. CDR3 nucleotide sequence: TGTGCCAGCTCGAGTAGCGGGCTGGGGAACATTCAGTACTTC.

A few counts support this clone. The V gene is TRBV19, the J gene TRBJ2-3, with D maybe TRBD2 (6 bases). CDR1 is LNHDA and CDR2 is SQIVND in the germline V gene (reference sequence). Trimming left V 5 bases short and J 1 base short, with 10 bases between. CDR3 length equals 14 residues. In nucleotides, the CDR3 is TGTGCCAGTAGTCAAAGCGGGCGCACAGATACGCAGTATTTT. Protein product: CASSQSGRTDTQYF. The whole variable domain, remainder taken from reference TRBV19 and TRBJ2-3, is DGGITQSPKYLFRKEGQNVTLSCEQNLNHDAMYWYRQDPGQGLRLIYYSQIVNDFQKGDIAEGYSVSREKKESFPLTVTSAQKNPTAFYLCASSQSGRTDTQYFGPGTRLTVL.

J is TRBJ2-5 and V is TRBV20-1, with D hard to call. V lost 6 bases and J 2 bases, leaving 7 bases between the germline ends. CDR1 is DFQATT, CDR2 SNEGSKA, per germline (reference sequence). The CDR3 is 11 amino acids. DNA of the CDR3: TGCAGTGCCCTCGTTCAAGAGACCCAGTACTTC. Its translation: CSALVQETQYF.

This clone was counted ten times or more. This chain connects TRBV7-2 to TRBJ1-1; D is perhaps TRBD1 (6 bases). The V end was cut by 5 bases, the J end by 4 bases, with 11 bases between. This CDR3 is 13 amino acids long. Germline V gene sequence: CDR1 SGHTA, CDR2 FQGNSA. The CDR3: CASSSTGSTEAFF. The CDR3 coding sequence is TGTGCCAGCAGCAGTACAGGGAGCACTGAAGCTTTCTTT.